Below, 20 T cell receptor beta chains from the same sample are listed, as sequenced in a study of regulatory T cells in long-lasting Graves disease. As for time point: newly diagnosed GD, antithyroid drugs for less than 3 months. Construction of the TCR library relied on RNA isolated from PBMCs. Building of the TCR beta libraries involved iRepertoire HTBI primers and Arm-PCR of CDR3 regions. One entry per CDR3 protein, called by TCRdb with MiXCR from the multiplex PCR reads. The top ten clones hold approximately 15% of a sample with about 240,000 distinct CDR3 sequences, 20% of them seen once. The sample consisted of peripheral blood mononuclear cells (PBMCs), taken at new diagnosis, from a patient treated with antithyroid drugs. These TCRs come from a female donor with Graves disease.

In its sample, this clonotype was seen many times. The V call is TRBV6-2 or TRBV6-3, the J call TRBJ2-7; D may be TRBD2 (6 bases). The CDR3 consists of 14 residues. V gave up 7 bases and J gave up 2 bases, with 15 bases separating them. CDR1 is MNHEY, CDR2 SVGEGT, per germline. The DNA of the CDR3 is TGTGCCAGCACACTCGACGGAGGGGCCTACGAGCAGTACTTC. It translates to CASTLDGGAYEQYF.

Worth noting for this clonotype: The junction departs from the called germline gene at one end, perhaps through a read error. The chain combines TRBV7-7 with TRBJ2-5, with 8 bases identical to TRBD1. Looked up from germline, CDR1 is SSHAT and CDR2 is FNYEAQ (reference sequence). This CDR3 has 14 residues. The chain's CDR3 is CASSQDRGVKTQYF. Here the CDR3 DNA reads TGTGCTAGCAGCCAAGACAGGGGTGTAAAGACCCAGTACTTC.

On this clonotype: A much larger clone differs from this one at a single base, so this may be a read error. The CDR3 does not end in the conserved phenylalanine or tryptophan, so this is likely a read error. The rearrangement joins TRBV6-1 to TRBJ2-7; D is possibly TRBD2 (5 bases). The V and J ends lost 6 bases and 3 bases respectively, with 9 bases between them. CDR3 size: 12 residues. CDR1 MNHNS and CDR2 SASEGT come from the germline V gene. CDR3 nucleotides: TGTGCCAGCAGGGACTTGGACTACGAGCAGTACCTC. Amino acids: CASRDLDYEQYL.

This clonotype was observed many times. V is TRBV20-1 and J is TRBJ1-1, with 12 bases that match TRBD1. The germline V gene has CDR1 DFQATT and CDR2 SNEGSKA (reference sequence). Trimming took 3 bases from V and 5 from J; bases not matched to a gene: 10. This CDR3 has 16 residues. The CDR3: CSASHGTGGMGTEAFF. The DNA of the CDR3 is TGCAGTGCTAGTCATGGGACAGGGGGCATGGGGACTGAAGCTTTCTTT.

This clonotype has only a few counts. This chain uses TRBV20-1 with TRBJ2-7, with D possibly called TRBD1 or TRBD2 (6 bases each). The ends were cut back, 2 bases at V and 8 bases at J, with 10 bases in the middle. Germline assignment: CDR1 DFQATT and CDR2 SNEGSKA (reference sequence). The CDR3 is made up of 11 amino acids. The CDR3 protein is CSARLGGQQYF. CDR3 DNA: TGCAGTGCTAGATTGGGGGGCCAGCAGTACTTC.

This chain connects TRBV24-1 to TRBJ2-3, with 9 bases aligning to TRBD2. V lost 9 bases, J lost 3 bases, and 6 bases stayed unmatched. The germline V gene has CDR1 KGHDR and CDR2 SFDVKD. CDR3 length equals 14 residues. The CDR3 bases are TGTGCCACCGCCCTAGCGGGACCTACAGATACGCAGTATTTT. Amino acid sequence: CATALAGPTDTQYF.

Ten or more counts support this clonotype. The V and J genes are TRBV6-1 and TRBJ1-5; D might be TRBD1 (5 bases). V lost 7 bases and J 1 base, leaving 17 bases between the germline ends. Germline CDR1 and CDR2: MNHNS and SASEGT. CDR3 length: 16 residues. CDR3 region: CASTSPGTGSNQPQHF. The CDR3 DNA is TGTGCCAGCACGAGCCCCGGGACGGGAAGCAATCAGCCCCAGCATTTT.

This clonotype was recorded many times. Written as DNA, the CDR3 is TGTGCCAGCTCACCCCGGACAGGAACCGACGAGCAGTACTTC. Translated, it gives CASSPRTGTDEQYF. J is TRBJ2-7 and V is TRBV18; 7 bases fit TRBD1. The CDR3 extends over 14 amino acids. Germline V gives CDR1 KGHSH, CDR2 LQKENI. Trimming took 3 bases from V and 5 from J; bases not matched to a gene: 7.

This clonotype was picked up many times. The rearrangement uses TRBV7-3 and TRBJ2-1, with D uncertain. The assigned J gene may be wrong: the sequence end matches TRBJ2-5 better. From germline, CDR1 is SGHTA and CDR2 FQGTGA. There are 15 residues in the CDR3. CDR3 amino acids: CASSLAVSPQETQYF. CDR3 bases: TGTGCCAGCAGCTTAGCTGTCAGCCCTCAAGAGACCCAGTACTTC.

This clonotype was seen at least ten times. The chain has TRBV6-2 or TRBV6-3 and TRBJ2-7; D is tentatively TRBD1 or TRBD2 (5 bases each). CDR1 is MNHEY, CDR2 SVGEGT, per germline. The CDR3 sequence is 17 residues long. Trimming took off 6 bases at V and 2 bases at J, with 23 bases between the two ends. Written as DNA, the CDR3 is TGTGCCAGCAGCCCCTCCCTCCGGGACCCCTGGACCTACGAGCAGTACTTC. This gives the protein CASSPSLRDPWTYEQYF.

About this clonotype: The likely explanation is a read error, given a far larger clone one base away. The chain uses TRBV5-8 and TRBJ2-7, with 9 bases aligning to TRBD1. V shed 4 bases and J 7 bases; nucleotides not matched to a gene: 12. The CDR3 extends over 15 amino acids. The germline V gene has CDR1 SGHTS and CDR2 YDEGEE. The CDR3 protein is CASSPDRGRHNEQYF. The CDR3 coding sequence is TGTGCCAGCAGCCCGGACAGGGGCCGCCACAATGAGCAGTACTTC.

In its sample, this clonotype was seen a few times. V usage is TRBV4-2 and J usage is TRBJ1-1; D gene uncertain. V was pared by 0 bases and J by 4 bases, with 9 bases between. The CDR3 extends over 14 amino acids. Germline CDR1 LGHNA, CDR2 YNFKEQ. CDR3 coding DNA: TGTGCCAGCAGCCAAGATAGGTGGGTCACTGAAGCTTTCTTT. Its protein is CASSQDRWVTEAFF.

The sample holds many counts of this clonotype. This chain connects TRBV20-1 to TRBJ1-5; the match to TRBD1 covers 10 bases. The V segment lost 3 bases and the J segment 1 base; nucleotides outside the gene matches: 3. Germline V gene lookup returns CDR1 DFQATT and CDR2 SNEGSKA (reference sequence). The CDR3 covers 15 residues. CDR3 protein: CSARQGQGSNQPQHF. The CDR3 DNA reads as TGCAGTGCTAGGCAGGGACAGGGGAGCAATCAGCCCCAGCATTTT.

V gene TRBV25-1 combines with J gene TRBJ2-5, with D unclear. CDR3 length equals 14 residues. V lost 6 bases and J 7 bases, leaving 18 bases between the germline ends. Germline V lookup: CDR1 MGHDK, CDR2 SYGVNS. CDR3 protein: CASRDTGSGATQYF. CDR3 in DNA: TGTGCCAGCAGAGACACGGGCTCCGGAGCGACCCAGTACTTC.

This clonotype was seen many times. V and J are TRBV12-3 or TRBV12-4 and TRBJ2-5; 9 nucleotides align to TRBD2. The J segment lost 4 bases and the V segment lost 6 bases, leaving 9 bases of the junction unmatched. The CDR3 covers 15 residues. CDR3: CASSFGGGAGETQYF. The CDR3 DNA is TGTGCCAGCAGCTTCGGCGGGGGGGCCGGAGAGACCCAGTACTTC.

The chain carries TRBV7-3 and TRBJ2-5; D may correspond to TRBD1 or TRBD2 (5 bases each). This CDR3 region has 13 residues. V was shortened by 1 base and J by 3 bases, with 6 bases between the two germline ends. CDR1 and CDR2 (germline): SGHTA, FQGTGA. In nucleotides, the CDR3 is TGTGCCAGCAGCTTAATGGGGGAAGAGACCCAGTACTTC. This sequence encodes CASSLMGEETQYF.

This clonotype was seen repeatedly, ten times or more. J is TRBJ2-1 and V is TRBV7-8, with D perhaps TRBD1 (6 bases). Germline CDR1 SGHVS, CDR2 FQNEAQ. Trimming stripped 3 bases from V and 8 bases from J, with 17 bases between. This CDR3 has 15 residues. CDR3 in amino acids: CASSLMGAQVDEQFF. The DNA for the CDR3 is TGTGCCAGCAGCTTGATGGGGGCGCAGGTGGATGAGCAGTTCTTC.

The chain recombines TRBV27 with TRBJ2-1; D is perhaps TRBD2 (6 bases). Germline-derived CDR1 and CDR2 are MNHEY and SMNVEV (reference sequence). The CDR3 has 16 amino acids. V dropped 5 bases and J dropped 2 bases, with 16 bases sitting between them. CDR3 DNA: TGTGCCAGCAGTACCCCGGGACTGAGGACCTACAATGAGCAGTTCTTC. Translation: CASSTPGLRTYNEQFF.

This clonotype was detected ten times or more. The chain is built from TRBV2 and TRBJ1-5, with 7 bases matching TRBD1. The germline CDR1 and CDR2 sequences are SNHLY and FYNNEI. The CDR3 length is 17 residues. V shed 6 bases and J 2 bases; nucleotides not matched to a gene: 13. DNA for the CDR3: TGTGCCAGCAGGGTAGGGAACCGGCAGGGGGGCAATCAGCCCCAGCATTTT. Protein: CASRVGNRQGGNQPQHF.

This clonotype was seen repeatedly, ten times or more. CDR3 residues: CASSQGPDSLYGYTF. For the CDR3, the DNA is TGCGCCAGCAGCCAAGGCCCCGACAGCTTATATGGCTACACCTTC. The chain employs TRBV4-3 and TRBJ1-2; tentatively, D is TRBD1 (5 bases). Germline lookup yields CDR1 LGHNA and CDR2 YSLEER. Trimming removed 1 base at V and 5 bases at J, with 14 bases between. CDR3 length equals 15 residues.